Described below is a single TCR beta chain sequence and its context. Antigen specificity is unknown. The sorter processed each CD8+ T cell subset in triplicate at some 330,000 cells apiece. This sample was included in a study of CXCR3-negative and CXCR3-positive naive CD8 T cells. Turning to the study itself: Libraries each contributed about 1.5 +/- 0.3 million TRB reads, for about 150 million in total.

The TRB libraries of cDNA were built by UMI-labeled 5' RACE. Using the 5' RACE reads, TCRdb records one entry per CDR3 protein without DNA. The listing contains over 100,000 distinct CDR3 sequences. Study-wide results and caveats: TRBV-TRBJ usage matched between naive CXCR3-negative and CXCR3-positive cells but not between memory cells. The study found more hydrophobic TRB CDR3s in CXCR3-positive naive cells than in CXCR3-negative naive cells.

This TCR was sampled from a human donor in good health. Some clones in this sample may be carry-over from other donors' samples. Sequencing was performed on naive CXCR3- CD8+ T cells from blood. Subset indicated: CD45RO-CCR7+CD27+CD95- naive CD8+ T cells lacking CXCR3 (TNR3-).

CDR3 residues: CASSLNPGLAGGPGTGELFF. This chain uses TRBV7-9 with TRBJ2-2; TCRdb reports TRBD2, a call that lacks DNA to check it against. This CDR3 comprises 20 residues. CDR1 SEHNR and CDR2 FQNEAQ come from the germline V gene (reference sequence).